The clone carrying this T cell receptor (beta chain) occurred a few times. Generated by immunoSEQ multiplex PCR, the TCRdb table keeps only in-frame clones and is missing some. The sample consists of 50,000 to 65,000 clones, around 93% of them appearing once. This CDR3 has 15 residues. V lost 5 bases to trimming and J lost 1 base, with 12 bases between them. Germline assignment: CDR1 MNHNS and CDR2 SASEGT. This sample is part of a study of T cell changes during pregnancy in multiple sclerosis. The source material was CD4+ T cells from peripheral blood mononuclear cells, sampled in the first trimester of pregnancy. The chain uses TRBV6-1 and TRBJ1-5; D is perhaps TRBD1 (5 bases). The receptor was derived from a female donor with multiple sclerosis, enrolled in a pregnancy study. The CDR3 nucleotides read TGTGCCAGCAGTAGACAGTTTAAAAGCAATCAGCCCCAGCATTTT. Encoded protein: CASSRQFKSNQPQHF.